These T cell receptor beta chains were read from a single sample in a study of CXCR3-negative and CXCR3-positive naive CD8 T cells. TCRdb reworked the 5' RACE reads into one entry per CDR3 protein, no DNA. The table lists about 46,000 distinct CDR3 sequences. The specimen was naive CXCR3- CD8+ T cells from blood. Receptor source: a human donor in good health. Some clones in this sample may be carry-over from other donors' samples. The CDR3 runs from the conserved cysteine through the conserved F or W.

TRBV10-2	TRBJ2-1	CASSGIQTGRSYNEQFF
TRBV29-1	TRBJ2-7	CSVARQGLGEQYF
TRBV29-1	TRBJ1-1	CSVPGITEAFF
TRBV4-2	TRBJ2-3	CASSQEDRRLALFSSTDTQYF
TRBV29-1	TRBJ1-2	CSAEGGTVRGNYGYTF
TRBV28	TRBJ2-2	CASSSIQAGPYTGELFF
TRBV5-1	TRBJ2-1	CASSLALRNEQFF
TRBV14	TRBJ2-1	CASSQGFPDLGQAIPEQFF
TRBV30	TRBJ2-1	CAWSPPQTGLNNEQFF
TRBV10-3	TRBJ2-2	CAISEVIKGTRELFF
TRBV5-1	TRBJ1-2	CASSYRDTSESGYTF
TRBV7-3	TRBJ2-7	CASSPTGPSYEQYF
TRBV28	TRBJ2-7	CASSLGGTSDEQYF
TRBV29-1	TRBJ2-1	CSVPPRQGSGNEQFF
TRBV2	TRBJ2-7	CASLGTGNPREQYF
TRBV28	TRBJ1-4	CASSPARGGEKLFF
TRBV12-5	TRBJ2-5	CASGPKDSSKETQYF
TRBV2	TRBJ2-7	CASSVRDPPYEQYF
TRBV7-2	TRBJ2-1	CASSFTGHNEDEQFF
TRBV15	TRBJ2-1	CATSRDGPGYEQFF
TRBV28	TRBJ2-2	CASSSSLSWNTGELFF
TRBV14	TRBJ2-7	CASSEGRVIYEQYF
TRBV11-3	TRBJ2-2	CASSNGVAGELFF
TRBV5-1	TRBJ2-7	CASSLGHEQYF
TRBV11-2	TRBJ2-1	CASSSQDTILYNEQFF
TRBV28	TRBJ1-2	CASSFSRTDAGGYTF
TRBV12-3/TRBV12-4	TRBJ1-2	CASIPQAGVYKGYTF
TRBV6-2/TRBV6-3	TRBJ2-1	CASSYSAYEQFF
TRBV29-1	TRBJ2-1	CSVDPGGFPYNEQFF
TRBV29-1	TRBJ2-7	CSVEDTSYEQYF
TRBV12-3/TRBV12-4	TRBJ2-7	CASSLGQFYEQYF
TRBV12-3/TRBV12-4	TRBJ2-1	CASSSPGLTRYNEQFF
TRBV10-3	TRBJ2-5	CAISESAGAQYF
TRBV4-1	TRBJ1-1	CASSQVQLGTEAFF
TRBV29-1	TRBJ1-2	CSVEGGIPPLGYTF
TRBV28	TRBJ1-5	CASSLLFKEPQHF
TRBV7-9	TRBJ1-1	CASSLVRGGMNTEAFF
TRBV5-1	TRBJ1-2	CASSYQPGGDGYTF
TRBV7-9	TRBJ1-1	CASSRGPNTEAFF
TRBV6-6	TRBJ2-1	CASRMPGQGPNEQFF
TRBV10-2	TRBJ2-7	CASNEDTSYEQYF
TRBV20-1	TRBJ1-5	CSARDLGGVATNQPQHF
TRBV29-1	TRBJ2-3	CSVEVRDTDTQYF
TRBV3-1	TRBJ2-6	CASSQAGLWANVLTF
TRBV6-2/TRBV6-3	TRBJ2-1	CASSWGSSYNEQFF
TRBV6-2/TRBV6-3	TRBJ2-7	CASSYSTSGGPYEQYF
TRBV23-1	TRBJ1-1	CASSVTLYPNTEAFF
TRBV6-4	TRBJ2-1	CASSALAGEVDEQFF
TRBV20-1	TRBJ2-7	CSARPEGTYEQYF
TRBV11-2	TRBJ2-7	CASSLATSGAYEQYF
TRBV7-2	TRBJ2-5	CASSHGLPETQYF
TRBV20-1	TRBJ2-5	CRHPGRGETQYF
TRBV15	TRBJ2-1	CATSRDREANNEQFF